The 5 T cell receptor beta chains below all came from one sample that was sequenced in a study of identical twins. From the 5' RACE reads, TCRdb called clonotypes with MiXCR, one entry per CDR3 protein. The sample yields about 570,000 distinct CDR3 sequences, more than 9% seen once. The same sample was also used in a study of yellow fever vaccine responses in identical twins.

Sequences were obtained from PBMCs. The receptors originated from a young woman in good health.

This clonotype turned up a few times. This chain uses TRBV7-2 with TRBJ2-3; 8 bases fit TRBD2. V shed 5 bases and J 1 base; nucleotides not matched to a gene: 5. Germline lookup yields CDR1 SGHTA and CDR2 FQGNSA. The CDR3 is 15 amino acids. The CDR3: CASSRGLARTDTQYF. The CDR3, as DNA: TGTGCCAGCAGCCGTGGACTAGCTCGCACAGATACGCAGTATTTT.

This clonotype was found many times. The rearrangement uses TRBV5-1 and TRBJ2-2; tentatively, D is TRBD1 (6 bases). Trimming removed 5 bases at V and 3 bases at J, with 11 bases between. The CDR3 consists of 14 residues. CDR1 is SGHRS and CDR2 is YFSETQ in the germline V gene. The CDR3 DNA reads TGCGCCAGCAGAGACAAGGGGGACACCGGGGAGCTGTTTTTT. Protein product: CASRDKGDTGELFF.

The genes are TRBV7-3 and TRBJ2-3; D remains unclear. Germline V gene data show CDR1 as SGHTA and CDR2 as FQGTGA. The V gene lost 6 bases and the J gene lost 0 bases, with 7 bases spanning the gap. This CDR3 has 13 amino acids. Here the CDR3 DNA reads TGTGCCAGCAGGGCCACTAGCACAGATACGCAGTATTTT. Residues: CASRATSTDTQYF.

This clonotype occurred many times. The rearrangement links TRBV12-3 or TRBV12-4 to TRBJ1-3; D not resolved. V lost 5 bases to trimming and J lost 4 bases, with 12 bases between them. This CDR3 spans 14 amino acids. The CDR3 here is CASSPQRGGNTIYF. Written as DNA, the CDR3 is TGTGCCAGCAGTCCACAGCGCGGGGGAAACACCATATATTTT.

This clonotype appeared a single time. The CDR3: CSALGGSNEQFF. In DNA form, the CDR3 reads TGCAGCGCCCTGGGCGGGAGCAATGAGCAGTTCTTC. The rearrangement links TRBV20-1 to TRBJ2-1; 7 nucleotides align to TRBD2. Germline assignment: CDR1 DFQATT and CDR2 SNEGSKA (reference sequence). This CDR3 comprises 12 residues.